This T cell receptor beta chain was obtained from a study of T cell repertoires in cytomegalovirus infection. At the level of the study: Indications of both CMV infection and matching HLA type were provided by public TCR beta signatures. Regarding the study as a whole: The ex vivo response was dominated by HLA-C-restricted CMV-specific TCR beta clonotypes. Of the TCR beta families, the public ones yielded a cumulative frequency that identified carriers of CMV plus the relevant HLA.

From the reads, TCRdb called clonotypes with MiXCR, one entry per CDR3 protein. The sample lists around 180,000 distinct CDR3 sequences, roughly 30% occurring once. The CDR3 runs 12 residues. CDR1 SNHLY and CDR2 FYNNEI come from the germline V gene. V gave up 7 bases and J gave up 5 bases, with 11 bases separating them. In regard to this clonotype: Its antigen is still unknown.

This chain uses TRBV2 with TRBJ2-5; TRBD1 might be the D (5 bases). The receptor comes from a human donor in good health (CMV status not recorded). Some clones in this sample may be carry-over from other donors' samples. Sample: PBMCs. CDR3 DNA sequence: TGTGCCAGCAAGGACCAGGGTGAGACCCAGTACTTC. As protein: CASKDQGETQYF.